The sample holds one count of the clone carrying this T cell receptor beta chain. Its antigen is unknown. In the PCR, 60 Vbeta and 13 Jbeta primers were used. Libraries were prepared by immunoSEQ multiplex PCR; TCRdb keeps only in-frame clonotypes and omits some of them. The table lists over 150,000 clones, about 85% of them singletons. This record belongs to a study of cytomegalovirus exposure and HLA in healthy donors. With 7 bases removed from V and 4 bases from J, the gap between germline ends came to 14 bases. The CDR3 spans 13 residues. Germline CDR1 and CDR2: SGDLS and YYNGEE. Study outcomes and limitations: For most TCR beta V segments, an earlier analysis put the productive rate at about 87% or about 30% of the time. As a later analysis showed, several of the most significant clusters appeared to be linked to common viral pathogens. Some segments of the V type, notably TRBV6-2 and TRBV6-3, were excluded as indistinguishable. Association of approximately 18,000 TCR beta sequences with HLA alleles was found at 0.05 false discovery rate in a later analysis.

The sequence was collected from a man aged 30-40 years in good health and CMV-seropositive. The sample comprised PBMCs. This chain links TRBV9 with TRBJ1-1; D call uncertain. Here the CDR3 reads CASSATGSTEAFF. DNA for the CDR3: TGTGCCAGCTCTGCTACCGGGAGCACTGAAGCTTTCTTT.